These T cell receptor beta chains were read from a single sample in a study of blood T cells in healthy people across ages. TCRdb ran MiXCR on the 5' RACE reads and lists one entry per CDR3 protein. Of hundreds of thousands of distinct CDR3 sequences in the sample, around 30% were seen once. The sample taken for sequencing was blood. The source is a woman over 75 in good health. Both conserved end residues are part of each CDR3. D genes are given only for firm matches. Where a row states a size, it is once, few, many or the class of an expanded clone; other rows omit it.

D gene: -; J gene: TRBJ2-1; V gene: TRBV3-1; CDR3 length: 14; clone size: -; CDR3 DNA: TGTGCCAGCAACCAAGTCGAATCCTACAATGAGCAGTTCTTC; CDR3 protein: CASNQVESYNEQFF
D gene: -; J gene: TRBJ2-5; V gene: TRBV7-7; CDR3 length: 17; clone size: few; CDR3 DNA: TGTGCTAGCAGCTTAGCGTCTGCGGGACTCACGAAAGAGACCCAGTACTTC; CDR3 protein: CASSLASAGLTKETQYF
D gene: -; J gene: TRBJ2-7; V gene: TRBV21-1; CDR3 length: 15; clone size: many; CDR3 DNA: TGTGCCAGCAGCAAAGTGGGGACAGATACCTACGAGCAGTACTTC; CDR3 protein: CASSKVGTDTYEQYF
D gene: TRBD1; J gene: TRBJ2-3; V gene: TRBV5-1; CDR3 length: 16; clone size: many; CDR3 DNA: TGCGCCAGCAGCTCCGGGACAGGGTCGGGTAGAGATACGCAGTATTTT; CDR3 protein: CASSSGTGSGRDTQYF
D gene: -; J gene: TRBJ1-1; V gene: TRBV19; CDR3 length: 13; clone size: -; CDR3 DNA: TGTGCCAGTAGTTCAGGGGTGGACACTGAAGCTTTCTTT; CDR3 protein: CASSSGVDTEAFF
D gene: -; J gene: TRBJ2-3; V gene: TRBV10-1; CDR3 length: 17; clone size: many; CDR3 DNA: TGCGCCAGCAGTGAGTCCTGGACTTATTTGGCACAGGATACGCAGTATTTT; CDR3 protein: CASSESWTYLAQDTQYF
D gene: -; J gene: TRBJ1-1; V gene: TRBV20-1; CDR3 length: 13; clone size: -; CDR3 DNA: TGCAGTGCCCAAGCCCAGGTGGGTACTGAAGCTTTCTTT; CDR3 protein: CSAQAQVGTEAFF
D gene: TRBD1; J gene: TRBJ2-3; V gene: TRBV4-3; CDR3 length: 14; clone size: many; CDR3 DNA: TGCGCCAGCAGCCGCGGGACAGGGACAGATACGCAGTATTTT; CDR3 protein: CASSRGTGTDTQYF
D gene: -; J gene: TRBJ1-5; V gene: TRBV20-1; CDR3 length: 12; clone size: -; CDR3 DNA: TGCAGTGCTAGAGTTACGGGTCAGCCCCAGCATTTT; CDR3 protein: CSARVTGQPQHF
D gene: -; J gene: TRBJ2-2; V gene: TRBV29-1; CDR3 length: 13; clone size: -; CDR3 DNA: TGCAGCGTTGGCCAGAAATTCACCGGGGAGCTGTTTTTT; CDR3 protein: CSVGQKFTGELFF
D gene: TRBD1; J gene: TRBJ1-5; V gene: TRBV7-9; CDR3 length: 14; clone size: many; CDR3 DNA: TGTGCCAGCAGCTTGGGACAGGATGGCCAGCCCCAGCATTTT; CDR3 protein: CASSLGQDGQPQHF
D gene: TRBD1; J gene: TRBJ1-6; V gene: TRBV27; CDR3 length: 17; clone size: many; CDR3 DNA: TGTGCCAGCAGTACCCCCCGGGACAGGGGTTTCAATTCACCCCTCCACTTT; CDR3 protein: CASSTPRDRGFNSPLHF
D gene: -; J gene: TRBJ2-7; V gene: TRBV20-1; CDR3 length: 15; clone size: many; CDR3 DNA: TGCAGTGCTAAGTGGCATGGTTCTTACTCTTCCGAGCAGTACTTC; CDR3 protein: CSAKWHGSYSSEQYF
D gene: TRBD2; J gene: TRBJ2-5; V gene: TRBV2; CDR3 length: 13; clone size: many; CDR3 DNA: TGTGCCCGACAGCGGGGGGTACAAGAGACCCAGTACTTC; CDR3 protein: CARQRGVQETQYF
D gene: TRBD2; J gene: TRBJ2-1; V gene: TRBV20-1; CDR3 length: 14; clone size: many; CDR3 DNA: TGCAGTGCCCCCAGGAGCGGGGGGGCGTATGAGCAGTTCTTC; CDR3 protein: CSAPRSGGAYEQFF
D gene: TRBD1; J gene: TRBJ1-5; V gene: TRBV2; CDR3 length: 14; clone size: many; CDR3 DNA: TGTGCCAGCAGTTCACAGGGGTTTAATCAGCCCCAGCATTTT; CDR3 protein: CASSSQGFNQPQHF
D gene: -; J gene: TRBJ1-5; V gene: TRBV2; CDR3 length: 15; clone size: -; CDR3 DNA: TGTGCCAGCACCAGCTTTGGTAGGAACAATCAGCCCCAGCATTTT; CDR3 protein: CASTSFGRNNQPQHF
D gene: -; J gene: TRBJ1-1; V gene: TRBV11-2; CDR3 length: 14; clone size: -; CDR3 DNA: TGTGCCAGCAGCTTAAGTATCGGAGTGGGGGTAGCTTTCTTT; CDR3 protein: CASSLSIGVGVAFF
D gene: TRBD1; J gene: TRBJ1-3; V gene: TRBV6-6; CDR3 length: 15; clone size: -; CDR3 DNA: TGTGCCAGCAGTTCCTCCGGGACAGGGGGATACACCATATATTTT; CDR3 protein: CASSSSGTGGYTIYF
D gene: -; J gene: TRBJ2-5; V gene: TRBV7-2; CDR3 length: 16; clone size: many; CDR3 DNA: TGTGCCAGCAGCTTAGGAGGGCGGGGAAAACGGGAGACCCAGTACTTC; CDR3 protein: CASSLGGRGKRETQYF
D gene: TRBD2; J gene: TRBJ2-7; V gene: TRBV4-3; CDR3 length: 15; clone size: many; CDR3 DNA: TGCGCCAGCAGCCAACTCGCGGGGGGGCGGTACGAGCAGTACTTC; CDR3 protein: CASSQLAGGRYEQYF
D gene: TRBD1; J gene: TRBJ2-7; V gene: TRBV28; CDR3 length: 16; clone size: few; CDR3 DNA: TGTGCCAGCACGATTTTTACAGGGGGAGGAATCTACGAGCAGTACTTC; CDR3 protein: CASTIFTGGGIYEQYF
D gene: -; J gene: TRBJ2-1; V gene: TRBV6-2/TRBV6-3; CDR3 length: 11; clone size: many; CDR3 DNA: TGTGCCAGCAGTCCCTACGGTGAGCAGTTCTTC; CDR3 protein: CASSPYGEQFF
D gene: -; J gene: TRBJ2-7; V gene: TRBV6-5; CDR3 length: 16; clone size: many; CDR3 DNA: TGTGCCAGCAGCAGAGGGGTGGGGGTTAGCTCCTACGAGCAGTACTTC; CDR3 protein: CASSRGVGVSSYEQYF
D gene: TRBD1; J gene: TRBJ1-2; V gene: TRBV12-3/TRBV12-4; CDR3 length: 16; clone size: many; CDR3 DNA: TGTGCCAGCAGTTTAGTCTCTGTGAGGGGGCGGGCTGGCTACACCTTC; CDR3 protein: CASSLVSVRGRAGYTF
D gene: TRBD2; J gene: TRBJ2-3; V gene: TRBV19; CDR3 length: 15; clone size: -; CDR3 DNA: TGTGCCAGTAGGACCTTACTAGCGGCCACAGATACGCAGTATTTT; CDR3 protein: CASRTLLAATDTQYF
D gene: -; J gene: TRBJ2-7; V gene: TRBV20-1; CDR3 length: 16; clone size: -; CDR3 DNA: TGCAGTGCTCTTACGGGGGTTTTTAGCTCCTACAATGAGCAGTACTTC; CDR3 protein: CSALTGVFSSYNEQYF
D gene: -; J gene: TRBJ1-5; V gene: TRBV2; CDR3 length: 14; clone size: many; CDR3 DNA: TGTGCCAGCAGTGGCAAGCAGGGATTCCAGCCCCAGCATTTT; CDR3 protein: CASSGKQGFQPQHF
D gene: TRBD2; J gene: TRBJ2-3; V gene: TRBV7-2; CDR3 length: 17; clone size: few; CDR3 DNA: TGTGCCAGCAGCGCAGGCACTAGCGGGGGGCTTCGGACTACGCAGTATTTT; CDR3 protein: CASSAGTSGGLRTTQYF
D gene: -; J gene: TRBJ2-5; V gene: TRBV6-2/TRBV6-3; CDR3 length: 16; clone size: -; CDR3 DNA: TGTGCCAGCAGTTACTCATCGGGGGACCCTCAAGAGACCCAGTACTTC; CDR3 protein: CASSYSSGDPQETQYF
D gene: -; J gene: TRBJ2-7; V gene: TRBV12-3/TRBV12-4; CDR3 length: 13; clone size: -; CDR3 DNA: TGTGCCAGCAGTTTAGCGGACGCCTACGAGCAGTACTTC; CDR3 protein: CASSLADAYEQYF
D gene: TRBD1; J gene: TRBJ2-5; V gene: TRBV20-1; CDR3 length: 15; clone size: many; CDR3 DNA: TGCAGTGCAACCCATAGACAGGGGAGTGTAGAGACCCAGTACTTC; CDR3 protein: CSATHRQGSVETQYF
D gene: TRBD2; J gene: TRBJ2-7; V gene: TRBV7-2; CDR3 length: 15; clone size: many; CDR3 DNA: TGTGCCAGCAGCGTCCAGCGGGGGCCTTACTACGAGCAGTACTTC; CDR3 protein: CASSVQRGPYYEQYF
D gene: TRBD1; J gene: TRBJ1-4; V gene: TRBV7-2; CDR3 length: 16; clone size: -; CDR3 DNA: TGTGCCAGCAGCTTATCCTTGACAGGGGGAAGGGAAAAACTGTTTTTT; CDR3 protein: CASSLSLTGGREKLFF
D gene: TRBD2; J gene: TRBJ2-1; V gene: TRBV9; CDR3 length: 15; clone size: many; CDR3 DNA: TGTGCCAGCAGCGTAGATCCTAGCGGGGGGGCGTTCAAGTTCTTC; CDR3 protein: CASSVDPSGGAFKFF
D gene: -; J gene: TRBJ1-1; V gene: TRBV5-1; CDR3 length: 15; clone size: -; CDR3 DNA: TGCGCCAGCAGGCCTTATGGACGCGGGAACACTGAAGCTTTCTTT; CDR3 protein: CASRPYGRGNTEAFF
D gene: -; J gene: TRBJ1-5; V gene: TRBV3-1; CDR3 length: 12; clone size: few; CDR3 DNA: TGTGCCAGCAGCCAAGGGCAACGGCCCCAGCATTTT; CDR3 protein: CASSQGQRPQHF
D gene: -; J gene: TRBJ2-1; V gene: TRBV7-9; CDR3 length: 13; clone size: many; CDR3 DNA: TGTGCCAGCAGCTCGAGAGAGCACAATGAGCAGTTCTTC; CDR3 protein: CASSSREHNEQFF
D gene: -; J gene: TRBJ1-5; V gene: TRBV12-3/TRBV12-4; CDR3 length: 14; clone size: -; CDR3 DNA: TGTGCCAGCAGTTTCGCGGGGGACAATCAGCCCCAGCATTTT; CDR3 protein: CASSFAGDNQPQHF
D gene: TRBD2; J gene: TRBJ2-5; V gene: TRBV20-1; CDR3 length: 14; clone size: -; CDR3 DNA: TGCAGTGCTAGGCCTAAGCGGGGGGTCGAGACCCAGTACTTC; CDR3 protein: CSARPKRGVETQYF